This T cell receptor beta chain was recovered during a study of T cells expressing NK-cell markers. About the study: According to the study, TCR beta repertoires originated from sorted CD3+CD56+NKG2C+, CD3+CD56+NKG2C- and CD3+CD56-NKG2C+ T cells. HCMV serostatus: seven of eight sequenced donors positive, one negative.

CDR1 SGHVS and CDR2 FNYEAQ come from the germline V gene. The CDR3 runs to 13 residues. Regarding this clonotype: What it recognizes is unknown.

Generation of TCR beta cDNA was performed by 5'RACE template switching incorporating UMIs. Following a re-call of the 5' RACE reads, TCRdb has one entry per CDR3 protein and lacks DNA. This table lists around 550,000 distinct CDR3 sequences. Regarding the study as a whole: Dominant NKG2C+ clonotypes in a handful of donors made up roughly 1.0-7.0% of CD8+ T cells.

This clonotype was obtained from a man younger than 30 in good health. This chain connects TRBV7-6 to TRBJ2-2. The sequencing sample was made of blood T cells: a sorted CD56 or NKG2C T cell subset, CD4+ or CD8+ T cells, or bulk PBMC T cells (not recorded which). The CDR3 loop is CASSSILGGELFF.